The 5 T cell receptor beta chains below all came from one sample that was sequenced in a study of neurological immune-mediated disorders. MiXCR, applied by TCRdb to the 5' RACE reads, yields one record per CDR3 protein. The sample includes about 50,000 distinct CDR3 sequences, around a tenth of them seen just once. The material sequenced was PBMCs. The receptors originated from a man in his 70s with HTLV-1-associated myelopathy (HAM/TSP).

This clonotype was picked up many times. V usage is TRBV6-2 or TRBV6-3 and J usage is TRBJ2-1, with TRBD1 matching 7 bases. This CDR3 spans 14 amino acids. Germline CDR1 reads MNHEY; CDR2 reads SVGEGT. Losses at the gene ends were 4 bases for V and 6 bases for J; bases not matched to a gene: 6. The DNA of the CDR3 is TGTGCCAGCAGTTCCCCCGGGACAGTCAATGAGCAGTTCTTC. Its protein product is CASSSPGTVNEQFF.

The table lists this clonotype with many counts. The genes are TRBV20-1 and TRBJ2-5; 8 bases align to TRBD2. Germline V gene sequence: CDR1 DFQATT, CDR2 SNEGSKA (reference sequence). Trimming removed 3 bases from V and 0 bases from J; junction bases left unmatched: 6. This CDR3 is built from 15 residues. CDR3 sequence: CSASRASGYQETQYF. The CDR3 DNA reads TGCAGTGCTAGTAGGGCTAGCGGGTACCAAGAGACCCAGTACTTC.

Many counts were recorded for this clonotype. J is TRBJ2-5 and V is TRBV20-1; perhaps TRBD2 as D (6 bases). The length of the CDR3 is 15 residues. V shed 0 bases and J shed 4 bases, with 15 bases lying between them. Germline assignment: CDR1 DFQATT and CDR2 SNEGSKA (reference sequence). The CDR3 bases are TGCAGTGCTAGAGAGGTCGGGAGCTTGGTAGAGACCCAGTACTTC. This gives the protein CSAREVGSLVETQYF.

This clonotype appeared many times. The chain couples TRBV14 to TRBJ2-6; TRBD2 might be the D (5 bases). Trimming removed 1 base from V and 0 bases from J, with 7 bases in between. CDR3 size: 16 residues. Per the germline V gene, CDR1 is SGHDN and CDR2 is FVKESK. Written as DNA, the CDR3 is TGTGCCAGCAGCCAAGGAGGGTTCTCTGGGGCCAACGTCCTGACTTTC. It encodes CASSQGGFSGANVLTF. The full variable domain, with the rest looked up from reference TRBV14 and TRBJ2-6, is EAGVTQFPSHSVIEKGQTVTLRCDPISGHDNLYWYRRVMGKEIKFLLHFVKESKQDESGMPNNRFLAERTGGTYSTLKVQPAELEDSGVYFCASSQGGFSGANVLTFGAGSRLTVL.

Turning to this clonotype: Because the CDR3's place on the DNA is in doubt, the DNA is left out and the CDR3 is given as listed by TCRdb. The chain uses TRBV5-1 and TRBJ2-3; the table's TRBD1 call for D was not verified on the DNA. The CDR3 has 20 amino acids, counting both end residues. The germline V gene encodes CDR1 SGHRS and CDR2 YFSETQ. CDR3 amino acids: CASSSGQQETQYFGPDTQYF.